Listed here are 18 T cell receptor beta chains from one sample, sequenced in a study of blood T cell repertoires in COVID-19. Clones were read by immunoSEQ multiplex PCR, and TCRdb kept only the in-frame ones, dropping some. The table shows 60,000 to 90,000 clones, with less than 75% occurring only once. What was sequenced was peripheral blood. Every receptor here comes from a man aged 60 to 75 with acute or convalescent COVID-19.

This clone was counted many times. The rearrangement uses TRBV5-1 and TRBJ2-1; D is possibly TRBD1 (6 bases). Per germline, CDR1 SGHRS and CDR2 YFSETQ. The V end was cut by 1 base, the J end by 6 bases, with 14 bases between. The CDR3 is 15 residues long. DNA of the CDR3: TGCGCCAGCAGCTTGCTGGGGGCAAGGGGCAATGAGCAGTTCTTC. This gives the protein CASSLLGARGNEQFF. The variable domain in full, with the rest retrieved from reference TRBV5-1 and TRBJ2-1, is KAGVTQTPRYLIKTRGQQVTLSCSPISGHRSVSWYQQTPGQGLQFLFEYFSETQRNKGNFPGRFSGRQFSNSRSEMNVSTLELGDSALYLCASSLLGARGNEQFFGPGTRLTVL.

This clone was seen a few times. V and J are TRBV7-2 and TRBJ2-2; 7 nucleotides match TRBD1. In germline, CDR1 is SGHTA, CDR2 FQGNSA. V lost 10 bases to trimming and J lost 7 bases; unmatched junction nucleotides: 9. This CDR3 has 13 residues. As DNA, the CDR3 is TGTGCCACTAGACAGGGCTGGGTCGGGGAGCTGTTTTTT. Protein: CATRQGWVGELFF.

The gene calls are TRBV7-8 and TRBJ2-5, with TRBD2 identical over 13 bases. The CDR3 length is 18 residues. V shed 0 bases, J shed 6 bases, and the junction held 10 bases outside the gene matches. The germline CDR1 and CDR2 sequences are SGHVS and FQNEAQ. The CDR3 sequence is CASSLARTSGSRHQTQYF. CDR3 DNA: TGTGCCAGCAGCTTAGCCCGGACTAGCGGGAGTCGCCACCAGACCCAGTACTTC. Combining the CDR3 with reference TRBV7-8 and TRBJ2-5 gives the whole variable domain GAGVSQSPRYKVAKRGQDVALRCDPISGHVSLFWYQQALGQGPEFLTYFQNEAQLDKSGLPSDRFFAERPEGSVSTLKIQRTQQEDSAVYLCASSLARTSGSRHQTQYFGPGTRLLVL.

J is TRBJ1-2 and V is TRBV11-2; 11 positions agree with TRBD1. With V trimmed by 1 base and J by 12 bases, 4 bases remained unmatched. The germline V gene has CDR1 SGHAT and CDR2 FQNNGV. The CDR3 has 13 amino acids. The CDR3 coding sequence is TGTGCCAGCAGCTTAGGAAGGACAGGGGGCCACACCTTC. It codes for CASSLGRTGGHTF.

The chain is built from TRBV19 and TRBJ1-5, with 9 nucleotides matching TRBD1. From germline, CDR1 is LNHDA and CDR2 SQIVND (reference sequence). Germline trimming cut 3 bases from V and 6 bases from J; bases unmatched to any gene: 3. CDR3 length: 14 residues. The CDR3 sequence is CASSMGQGFQPQHF. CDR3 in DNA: TGTGCCAGTAGTATGGGACAGGGTTTTCAGCCCCAGCATTTT.

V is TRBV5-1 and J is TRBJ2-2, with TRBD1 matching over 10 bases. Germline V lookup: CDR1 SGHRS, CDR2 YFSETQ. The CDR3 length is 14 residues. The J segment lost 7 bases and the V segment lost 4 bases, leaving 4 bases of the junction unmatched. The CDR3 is CASSQGQGNGELFF. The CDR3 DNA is TGCGCCAGCAGCCAGGGACAGGGGAACGGGGAGCTGTTTTTT.

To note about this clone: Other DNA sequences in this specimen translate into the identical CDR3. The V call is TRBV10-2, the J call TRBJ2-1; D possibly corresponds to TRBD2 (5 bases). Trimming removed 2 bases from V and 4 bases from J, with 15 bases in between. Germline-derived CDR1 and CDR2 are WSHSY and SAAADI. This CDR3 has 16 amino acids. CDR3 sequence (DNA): TGCGCCAGCAGTGAGCCCGAGGACGGGAAGTACAATGAGCAGTTCTTC. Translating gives CASSEPEDGKYNEQFF.

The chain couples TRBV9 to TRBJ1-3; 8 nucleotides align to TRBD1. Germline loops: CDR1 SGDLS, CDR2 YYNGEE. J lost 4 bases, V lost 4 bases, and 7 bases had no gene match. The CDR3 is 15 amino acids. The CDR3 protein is CASSHQGAGGNTIYF. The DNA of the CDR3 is TGTGCCAGCAGCCACCAGGGGGCAGGAGGAAACACCATATATTTT.

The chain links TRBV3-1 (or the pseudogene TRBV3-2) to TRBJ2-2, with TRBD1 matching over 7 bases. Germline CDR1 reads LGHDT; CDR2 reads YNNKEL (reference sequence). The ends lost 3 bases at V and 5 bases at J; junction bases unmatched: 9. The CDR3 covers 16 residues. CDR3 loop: CASSQDDDRETGELFF. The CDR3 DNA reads TGTGCCAGCAGCCAGGACGACGACAGGGAAACCGGGGAGCTGTTTTTT.

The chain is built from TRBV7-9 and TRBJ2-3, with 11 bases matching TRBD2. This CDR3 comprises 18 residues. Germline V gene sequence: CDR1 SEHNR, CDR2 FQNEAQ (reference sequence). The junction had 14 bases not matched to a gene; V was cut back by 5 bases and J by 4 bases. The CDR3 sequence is CASSPSFGLAGFADTQYF. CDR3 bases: TGTGCCAGCAGCCCTAGCTTCGGACTAGCGGGCTTCGCAGATACGCAGTATTTT. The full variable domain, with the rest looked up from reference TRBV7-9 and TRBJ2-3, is DTGVSQNPRHKITKRGQNVTFRCDPISEHNRLYWYRQTLGQGPEFLTYFQNEAQLEKSRLLSDRFSAERPKGSFSTLEIQRTEQGDSAMYLCASSPSFGLAGFADTQYFGPGTRLTVL.

CDR3 nucleotide sequence: TGTGCCAGCAGCTTGAGGGACCCAAGCGGGAATTCACCCCTCCACTTT. Residues: CASSLRDPSGNSPLHF. The J gene is TRBJ1-6, the V gene TRBV11-2; tentatively, D is TRBD1 (5 bases). This CDR3 has 16 amino acids. Germline V gene data show CDR1 as SGHAT and CDR2 as FQNNGV. Trimming took 3 bases from V and 7 from J, leaving 16 bases between them.

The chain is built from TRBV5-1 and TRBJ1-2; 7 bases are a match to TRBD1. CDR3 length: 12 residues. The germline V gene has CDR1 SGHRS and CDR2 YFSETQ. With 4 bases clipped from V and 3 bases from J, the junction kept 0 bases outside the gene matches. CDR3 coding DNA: TGCGCCAGCAGCGGACAGGACTATGGCTACACCTTC. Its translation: CASSGQDYGYTF.

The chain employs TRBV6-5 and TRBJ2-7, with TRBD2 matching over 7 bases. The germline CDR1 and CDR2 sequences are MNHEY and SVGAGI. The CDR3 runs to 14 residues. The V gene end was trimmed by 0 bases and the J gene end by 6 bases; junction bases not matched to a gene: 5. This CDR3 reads CASSYSGGDSEQYV. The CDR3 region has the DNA TGTGCCAGCAGTTACTCGGGAGGGGACTCCGAGCAGTACGTC.

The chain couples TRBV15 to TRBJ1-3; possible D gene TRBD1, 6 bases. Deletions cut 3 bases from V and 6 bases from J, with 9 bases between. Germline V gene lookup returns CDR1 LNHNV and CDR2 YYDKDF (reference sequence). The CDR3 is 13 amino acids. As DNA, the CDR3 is TGTGCCACCAGCAGCGACAGGCTAAACACCATATATTTT. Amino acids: CATSSDRLNTIYF.

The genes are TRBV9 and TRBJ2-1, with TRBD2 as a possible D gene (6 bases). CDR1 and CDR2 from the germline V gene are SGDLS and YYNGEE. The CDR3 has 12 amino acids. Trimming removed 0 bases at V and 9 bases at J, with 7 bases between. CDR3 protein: CASSVEEGEQFF. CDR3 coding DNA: TGTGCCAGCAGCGTAGAGGAGGGTGAGCAGTTCTTC.

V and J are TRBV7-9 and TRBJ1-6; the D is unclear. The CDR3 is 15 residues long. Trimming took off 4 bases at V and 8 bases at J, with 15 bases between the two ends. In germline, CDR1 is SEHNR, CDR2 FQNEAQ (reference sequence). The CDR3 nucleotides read TGTGCCAGCAGCTCGGCAGGCAAAAGTTATTCACCCCTCCACTTT. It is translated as CASSSAGKSYSPLHF.

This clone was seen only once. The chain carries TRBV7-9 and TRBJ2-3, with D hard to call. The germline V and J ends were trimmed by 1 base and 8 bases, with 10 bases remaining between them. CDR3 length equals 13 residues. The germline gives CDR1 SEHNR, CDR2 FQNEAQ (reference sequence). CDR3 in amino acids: CASSLGITGTQYF. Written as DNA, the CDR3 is TGTGCCAGCAGCTTAGGGATAACGGGTACGCAGTATTTT. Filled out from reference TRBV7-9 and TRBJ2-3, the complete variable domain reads DTGVSQNPRHKITKRGQNVTFRCDPISEHNRLYWYRQTLGQGPEFLTYFQNEAQLEKSRLLSDRFSAERPKGSFSTLEIQRTEQGDSAMYLCASSLGITGTQYFGPGTRLTVL.

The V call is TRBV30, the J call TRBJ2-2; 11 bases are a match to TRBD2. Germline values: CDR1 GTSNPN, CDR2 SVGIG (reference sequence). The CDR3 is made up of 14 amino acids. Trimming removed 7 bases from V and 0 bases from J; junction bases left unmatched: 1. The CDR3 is CALGLAANTGELFF. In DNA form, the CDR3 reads TGTGCCTTGGGACTAGCGGCGAACACCGGGGAGCTGTTTTTT.